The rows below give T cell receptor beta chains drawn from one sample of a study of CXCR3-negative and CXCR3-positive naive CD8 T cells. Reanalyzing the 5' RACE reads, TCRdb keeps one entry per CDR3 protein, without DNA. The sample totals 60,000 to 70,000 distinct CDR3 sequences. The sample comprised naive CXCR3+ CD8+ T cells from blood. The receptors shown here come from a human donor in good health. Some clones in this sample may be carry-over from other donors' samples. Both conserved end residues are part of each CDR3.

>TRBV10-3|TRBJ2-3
CAIMWDPGTDTQYF
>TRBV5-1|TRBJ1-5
CASSLGQGGQPQHF
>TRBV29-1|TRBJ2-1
CSVGQGERSIEFF
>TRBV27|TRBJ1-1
CASSFGPQGVDTEAFF
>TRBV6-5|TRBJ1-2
CASSLSPLSRGGYTF
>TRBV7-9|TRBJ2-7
CASSLSGQGAKEQYF
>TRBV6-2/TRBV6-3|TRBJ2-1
CATVTGDNNEQFF
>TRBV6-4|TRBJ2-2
CATMGGRLRGRTGELFF
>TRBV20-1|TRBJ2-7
CSASGTINYEQYF
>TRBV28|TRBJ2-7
CASSRQDRPYEQYF
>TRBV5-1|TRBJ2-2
CASSPGSGGPNTGELFF
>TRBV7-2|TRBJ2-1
CASSLSGGPGYNEQFF
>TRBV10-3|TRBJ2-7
CAISVPEGYEQYF
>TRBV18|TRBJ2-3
CASSPDSSDTQYF
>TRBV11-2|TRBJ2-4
CASSLQSGEDIQYF
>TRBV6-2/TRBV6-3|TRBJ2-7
CASGNRDTTYEQYF
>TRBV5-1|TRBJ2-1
CASSPPPGNEQFF
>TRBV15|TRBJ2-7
CATRRARTGFPYEQYF
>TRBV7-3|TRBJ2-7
CASSLTTSGYEQYF